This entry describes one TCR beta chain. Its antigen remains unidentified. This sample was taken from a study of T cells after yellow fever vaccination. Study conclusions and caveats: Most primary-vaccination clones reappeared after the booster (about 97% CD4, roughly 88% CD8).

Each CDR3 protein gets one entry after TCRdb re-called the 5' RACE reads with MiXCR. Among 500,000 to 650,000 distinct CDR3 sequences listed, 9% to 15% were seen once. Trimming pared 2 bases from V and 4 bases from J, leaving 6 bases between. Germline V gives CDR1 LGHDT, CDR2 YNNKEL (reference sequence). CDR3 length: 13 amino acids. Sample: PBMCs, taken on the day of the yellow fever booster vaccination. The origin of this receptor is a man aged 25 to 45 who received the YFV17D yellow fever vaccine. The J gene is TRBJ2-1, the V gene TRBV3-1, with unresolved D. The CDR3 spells CASSQRMYNEQFF. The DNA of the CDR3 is TGTGCCAGCAGCCAACGAATGTACAATGAGCAGTTCTTC.